The clone carrying this TCR beta chain qualifies as medium-sized. This CDR3 comprises 15 residues. The germline V gene encodes CDR1 MGHRA and CDR2 YSYEKL. Trimming at V came to 3 bases and at J to 6 bases, leaving 4 bases not matched to a gene. The sample is drawn from a study of OX40 agonist ivuxolimab in advanced cancers. Study background: In this cohort, patients received ivuxolimab, an agonistic anti-OX40 (CD134) antibody. In this trial design, patients received ivuxolimab intravenously at 0.01 to 10 mg/kg every 2 weeks.

Peripheral blood came from all dose cohorts at three timepoints. Libraries were prepared by immunoSEQ multiplex PCR; TCRdb keeps only in-frame clonotypes and omits some of them. The data show 80,000 or so clones, roughly 91% seen once. Sample: CD4+ or CD8+ T cells sorted from blood, taken in a trial of the OX40 agonist ivuxolimab. The V call is TRBV4-1, the J call TRBJ1-4, with 10 bases lining up with TRBD1. The clonotype was recovered from an adult with an advanced solid tumor such as melanoma, head and neck, liver or kidney cancer. Written as DNA, the CDR3 is TGCGCCAGCAGCCAGTGGACAGGGGGGGATGAAAAACTGTTTTTT. It yields the protein CASSQWTGGDEKLFF.